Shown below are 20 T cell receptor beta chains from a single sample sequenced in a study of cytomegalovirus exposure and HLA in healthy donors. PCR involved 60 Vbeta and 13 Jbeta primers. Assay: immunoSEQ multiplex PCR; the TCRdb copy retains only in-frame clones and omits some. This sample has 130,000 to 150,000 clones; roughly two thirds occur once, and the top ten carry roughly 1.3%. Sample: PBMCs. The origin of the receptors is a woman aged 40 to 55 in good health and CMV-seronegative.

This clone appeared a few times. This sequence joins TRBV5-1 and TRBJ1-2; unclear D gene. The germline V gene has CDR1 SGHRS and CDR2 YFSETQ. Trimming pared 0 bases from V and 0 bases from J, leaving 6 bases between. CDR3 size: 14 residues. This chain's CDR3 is CASSLESTNYGYTF. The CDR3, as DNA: TGCGCCAGCAGCTTGGAGAGTACTAACTATGGCTACACCTTC.

CDR3 protein: CASSLGSTNEKLFF. The CDR3 DNA reads TGCGCCAGCAGCCTAGGATCAACTAATGAAAAACTGTTTTTT. The chain has TRBV5-1 and TRBJ1-4; D remains ambiguous. Deletions cut 4 bases from V and 0 bases from J, with 7 bases between. The CDR3 contains 14 residues. Germline CDR1 reads SGHRS; CDR2 reads YFSETQ.

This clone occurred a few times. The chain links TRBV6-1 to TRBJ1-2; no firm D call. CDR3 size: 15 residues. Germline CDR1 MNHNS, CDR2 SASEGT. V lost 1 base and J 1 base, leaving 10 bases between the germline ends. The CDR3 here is CASSEGAGGNYGYTF. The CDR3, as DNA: TGTGCCAGCAGTGAAGGGGCAGGAGGTAACTATGGCTACACCTTC.

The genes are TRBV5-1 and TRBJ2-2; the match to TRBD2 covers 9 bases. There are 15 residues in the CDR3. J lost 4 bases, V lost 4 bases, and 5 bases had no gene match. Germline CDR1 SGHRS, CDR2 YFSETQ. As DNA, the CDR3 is TGCGCCAGCAGCCTTAGCGGGGGAGGCACCGGGGAGCTGTTTTTT. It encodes CASSLSGGGTGELFF.

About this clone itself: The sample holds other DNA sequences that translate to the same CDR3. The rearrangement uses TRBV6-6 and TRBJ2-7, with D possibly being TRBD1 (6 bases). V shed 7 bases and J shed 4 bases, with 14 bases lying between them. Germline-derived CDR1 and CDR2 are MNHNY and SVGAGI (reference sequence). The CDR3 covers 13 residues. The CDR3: CASTLDRGYEQYF. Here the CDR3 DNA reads TGTGCCAGCACTCTGGACAGAGGATACGAGCAGTACTTC.

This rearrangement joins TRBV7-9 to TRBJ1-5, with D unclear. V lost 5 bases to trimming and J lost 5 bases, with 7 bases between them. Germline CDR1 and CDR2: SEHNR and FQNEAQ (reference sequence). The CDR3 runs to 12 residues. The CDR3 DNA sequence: TGTGCCAGCAGCCACTCCGATCAGCCCCAGCATTTT. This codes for CASSHSDQPQHF. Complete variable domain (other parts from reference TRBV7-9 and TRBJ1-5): DTGVSQNPRHKITKRGQNVTFRCDPISEHNRLYWYRQTLGQGPEFLTYFQNEAQLEKSRLLSDRFSAERPKGSFSTLEIQRTEQGDSAMYLCASSHSDQPQHFGDGTRLSIL.

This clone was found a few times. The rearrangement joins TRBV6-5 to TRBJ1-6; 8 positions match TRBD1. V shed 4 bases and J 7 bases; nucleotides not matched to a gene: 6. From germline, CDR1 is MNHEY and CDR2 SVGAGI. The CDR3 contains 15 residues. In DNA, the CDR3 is TGTGCCAGCAGTTTCACCGGGACAGGCAATTCACCCCTCCACTTT. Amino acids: CASSFTGTGNSPLHF.

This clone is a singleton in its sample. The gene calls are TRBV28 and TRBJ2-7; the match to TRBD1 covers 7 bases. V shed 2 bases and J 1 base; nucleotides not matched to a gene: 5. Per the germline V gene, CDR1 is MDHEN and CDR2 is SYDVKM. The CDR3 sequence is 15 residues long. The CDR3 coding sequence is TGTGCCAGCAGTTTAAAGGGACAGTTATCCTACGAGCAGTACTTC. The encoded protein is CASSLKGQLSYEQYF.

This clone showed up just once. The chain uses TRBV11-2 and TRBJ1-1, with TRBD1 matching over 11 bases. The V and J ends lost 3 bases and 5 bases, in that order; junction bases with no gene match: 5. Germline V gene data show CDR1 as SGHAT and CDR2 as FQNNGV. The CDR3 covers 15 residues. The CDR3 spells CASSFRTGGRTEAFF. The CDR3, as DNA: TGTGCCAGCAGCTTTAGGACAGGGGGCCGGACTGAAGCTTTCTTT.

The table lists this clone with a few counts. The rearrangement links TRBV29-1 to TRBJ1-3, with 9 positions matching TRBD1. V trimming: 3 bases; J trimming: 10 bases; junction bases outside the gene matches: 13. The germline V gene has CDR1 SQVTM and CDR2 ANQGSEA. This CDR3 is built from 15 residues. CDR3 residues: CSVELDRGGWKTIYF. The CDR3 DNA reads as TGCAGCGTTGAGCTGGACAGGGGAGGTTGGAAAACCATATATTTT.

CDR3 in DNA: TGCGCCAGCAGCAGCGCAGGGGAAGCTTTCTTT. This codes for CASSSAGEAFF. V gene TRBV5-1 combines with J gene TRBJ1-1, with a possible D match to TRBD1 (5 bases). Trimming took off 4 bases at V and 8 bases at J, with 9 bases between the two ends. This CDR3 is built from 11 residues. Germline V gene data show CDR1 as SGHRS and CDR2 as YFSETQ.

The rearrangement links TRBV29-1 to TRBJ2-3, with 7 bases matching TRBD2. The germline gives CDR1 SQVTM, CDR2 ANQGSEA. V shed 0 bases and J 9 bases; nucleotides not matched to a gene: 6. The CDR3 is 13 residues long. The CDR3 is CSVEDRAGETQYF. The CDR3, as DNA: TGCAGCGTTGAAGATCGGGCGGGGGAAACGCAGTATTTT.

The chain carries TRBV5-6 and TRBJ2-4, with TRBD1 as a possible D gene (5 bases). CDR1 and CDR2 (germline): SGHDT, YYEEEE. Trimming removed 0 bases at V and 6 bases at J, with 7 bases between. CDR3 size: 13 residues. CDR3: CASSLGQRNIQYF. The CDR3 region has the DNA TGTGCCAGCAGCTTGGGACAGAGAAACATTCAGTACTTC.

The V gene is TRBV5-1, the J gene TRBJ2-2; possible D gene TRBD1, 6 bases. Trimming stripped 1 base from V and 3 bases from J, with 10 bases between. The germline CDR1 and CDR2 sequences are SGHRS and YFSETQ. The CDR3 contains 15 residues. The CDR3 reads CASSLTGKDTGELFF. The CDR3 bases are TGCGCCAGCAGCTTGACAGGGAAGGACACCGGGGAGCTGTTTTTT.

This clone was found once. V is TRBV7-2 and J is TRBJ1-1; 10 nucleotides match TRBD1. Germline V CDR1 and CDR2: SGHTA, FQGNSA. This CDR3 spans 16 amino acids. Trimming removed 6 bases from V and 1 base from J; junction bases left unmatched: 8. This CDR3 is CASSFLGQGTNTEAFF. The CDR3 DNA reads TGTGCCAGCAGTTTCTTGGGACAGGGGACGAACACTGAAGCTTTCTTT.

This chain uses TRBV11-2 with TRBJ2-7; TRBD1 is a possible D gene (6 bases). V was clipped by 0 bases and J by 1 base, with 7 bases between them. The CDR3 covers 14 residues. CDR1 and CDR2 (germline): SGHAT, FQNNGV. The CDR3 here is CASSLDRGSYEQYF. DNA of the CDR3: TGTGCCAGCAGCTTAGACAGGGGATCCTACGAGCAGTACTTC.

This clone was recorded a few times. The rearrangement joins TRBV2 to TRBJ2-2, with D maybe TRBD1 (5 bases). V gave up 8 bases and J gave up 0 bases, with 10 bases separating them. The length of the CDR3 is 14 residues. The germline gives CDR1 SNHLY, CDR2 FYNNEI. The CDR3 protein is CASLHRPNTGELFF. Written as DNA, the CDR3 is TGTGCCAGCCTCCACAGGCCGAACACCGGGGAGCTGTTTTTT.

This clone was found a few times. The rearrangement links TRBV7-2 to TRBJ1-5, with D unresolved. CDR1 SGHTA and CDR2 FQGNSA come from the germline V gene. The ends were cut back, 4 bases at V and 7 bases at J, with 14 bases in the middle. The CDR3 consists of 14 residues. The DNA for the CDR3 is TGTGCCAGCAGCTCGAACGGCCTAGACCAGCCCCAGCATTTT. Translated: CASSSNGLDQPQHF.

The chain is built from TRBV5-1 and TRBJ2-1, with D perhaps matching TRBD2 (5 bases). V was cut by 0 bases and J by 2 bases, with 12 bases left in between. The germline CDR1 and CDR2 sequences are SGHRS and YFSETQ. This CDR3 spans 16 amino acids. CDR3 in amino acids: CASSLGPGVAYNEQFF. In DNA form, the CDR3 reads TGCGCCAGCAGCTTGGGACCCGGGGTCGCCTACAATGAGCAGTTCTTC.

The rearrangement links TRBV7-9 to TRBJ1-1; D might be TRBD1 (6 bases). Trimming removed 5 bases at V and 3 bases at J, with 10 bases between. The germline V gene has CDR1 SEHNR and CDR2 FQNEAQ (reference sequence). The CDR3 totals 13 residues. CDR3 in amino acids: CASSADSYTEAFF. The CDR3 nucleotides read TGTGCCAGCAGCGCGGACAGTTACACTGAAGCTTTCTTT.